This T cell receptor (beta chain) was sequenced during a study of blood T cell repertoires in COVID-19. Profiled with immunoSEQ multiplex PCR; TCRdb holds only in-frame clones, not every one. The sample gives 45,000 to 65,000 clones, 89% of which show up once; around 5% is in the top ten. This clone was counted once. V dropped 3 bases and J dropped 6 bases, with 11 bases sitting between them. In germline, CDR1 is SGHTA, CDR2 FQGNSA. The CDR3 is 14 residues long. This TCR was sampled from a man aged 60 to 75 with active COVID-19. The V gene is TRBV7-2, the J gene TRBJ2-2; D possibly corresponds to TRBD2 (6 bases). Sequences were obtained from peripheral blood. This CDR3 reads CASSFWGGAGELFF. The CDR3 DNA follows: TGTGCCAGCAGCTTCTGGGGAGGAGCCGGGGAGCTGTTTTTT.